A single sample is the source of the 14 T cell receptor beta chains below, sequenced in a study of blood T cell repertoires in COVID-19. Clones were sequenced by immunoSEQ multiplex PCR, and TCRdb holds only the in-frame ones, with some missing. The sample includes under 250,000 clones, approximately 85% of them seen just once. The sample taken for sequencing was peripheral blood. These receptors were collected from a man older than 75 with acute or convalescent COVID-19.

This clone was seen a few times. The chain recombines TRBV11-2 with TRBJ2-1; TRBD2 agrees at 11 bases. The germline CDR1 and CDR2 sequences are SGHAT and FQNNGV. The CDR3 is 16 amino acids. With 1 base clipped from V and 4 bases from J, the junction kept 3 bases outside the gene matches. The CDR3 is CASSLGASGGYNEQFF. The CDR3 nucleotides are TGTGCCAGCAGCTTAGGTGCTAGCGGGGGGTACAATGAGCAGTTCTTC.

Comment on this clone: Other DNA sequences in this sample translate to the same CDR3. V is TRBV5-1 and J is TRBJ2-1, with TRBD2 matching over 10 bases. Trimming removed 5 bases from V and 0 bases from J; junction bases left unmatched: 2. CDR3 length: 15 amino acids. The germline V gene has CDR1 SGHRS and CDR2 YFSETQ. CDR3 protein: CASSSSGSSYNEQFF. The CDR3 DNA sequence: TGCGCCAGCAGTTCTAGCGGGAGCTCCTACAATGAGCAGTTCTTC.

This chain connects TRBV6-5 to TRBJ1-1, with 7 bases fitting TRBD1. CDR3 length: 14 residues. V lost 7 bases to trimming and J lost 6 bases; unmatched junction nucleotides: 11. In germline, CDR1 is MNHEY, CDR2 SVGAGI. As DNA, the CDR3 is TGTGCCAGCACCCCCGACAGGGTTTCGGCTGAAGCTTTCTTT. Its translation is CASTPDRVSAEAFF.

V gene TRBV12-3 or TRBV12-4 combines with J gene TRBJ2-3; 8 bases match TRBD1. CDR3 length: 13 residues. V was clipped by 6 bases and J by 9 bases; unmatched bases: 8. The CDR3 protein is CASRARGRGTQYF. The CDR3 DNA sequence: TGTGCCAGCAGGGCCAGGGGGCGGGGAACGCAGTATTTT.

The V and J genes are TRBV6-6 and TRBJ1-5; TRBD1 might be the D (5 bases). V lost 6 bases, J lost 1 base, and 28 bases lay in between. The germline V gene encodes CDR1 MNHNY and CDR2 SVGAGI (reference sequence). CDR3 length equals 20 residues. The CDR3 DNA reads TGTGCCAGCAGCCTAGATGGTATTGGCGGGGGTTCGGGGAGCAATCAGCCCCAGCATTTT. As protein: CASSLDGIGGGSGSNQPQHF.

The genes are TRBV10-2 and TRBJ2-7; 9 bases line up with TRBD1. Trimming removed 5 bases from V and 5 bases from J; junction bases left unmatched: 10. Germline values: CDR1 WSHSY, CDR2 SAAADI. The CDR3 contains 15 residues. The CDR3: CASSPRTGAKHEQYF. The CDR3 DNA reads TGCGCCAGCAGTCCCAGGACAGGGGCAAAACACGAGCAGTACTTC.

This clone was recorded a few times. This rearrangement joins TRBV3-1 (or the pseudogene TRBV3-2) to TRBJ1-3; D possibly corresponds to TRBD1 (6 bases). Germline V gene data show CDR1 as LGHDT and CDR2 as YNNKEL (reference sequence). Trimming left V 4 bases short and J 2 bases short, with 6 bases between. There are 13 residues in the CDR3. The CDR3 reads CASSRDTGNTIYF. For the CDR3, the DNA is TGTGCCAGCAGCCGGGACACTGGAAACACCATATATTTT.

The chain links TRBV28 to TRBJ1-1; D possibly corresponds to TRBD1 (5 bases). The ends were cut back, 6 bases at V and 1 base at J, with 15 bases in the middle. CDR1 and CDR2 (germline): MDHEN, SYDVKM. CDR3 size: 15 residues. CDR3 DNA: TGTGCCAGCAGGCTTTCGACGGGGGGGAACACTGAAGCTTTCTTT. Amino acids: CASRLSTGGNTEAFF.

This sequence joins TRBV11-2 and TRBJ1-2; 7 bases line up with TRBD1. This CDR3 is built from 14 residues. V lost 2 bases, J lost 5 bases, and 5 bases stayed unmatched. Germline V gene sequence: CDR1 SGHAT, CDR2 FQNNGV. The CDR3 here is CASSLSTGKYGYTF. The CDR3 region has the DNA TGTGCCAGCAGCTTATCGACAGGGAAATATGGCTACACCTTC. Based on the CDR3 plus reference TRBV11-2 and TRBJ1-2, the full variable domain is EAGVAQSPRYKIIEKRQSVAFWCNPISGHATLYWYQQILGQGPKLLIQFQNNGVVDDSQLPKDRFSAERLKGVDSTLKIQPAKLEDSAVYLCASSLSTGKYGYTFGSGTRLTVV.

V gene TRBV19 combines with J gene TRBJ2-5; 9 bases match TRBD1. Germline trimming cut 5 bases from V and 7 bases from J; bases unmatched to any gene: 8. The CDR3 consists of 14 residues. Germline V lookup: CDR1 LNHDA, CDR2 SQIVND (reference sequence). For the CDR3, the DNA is TGTGCCAGTAGTCCTCATGACAGGGGGGGGACCCAGTACTTC. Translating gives CASSPHDRGGTQYF.

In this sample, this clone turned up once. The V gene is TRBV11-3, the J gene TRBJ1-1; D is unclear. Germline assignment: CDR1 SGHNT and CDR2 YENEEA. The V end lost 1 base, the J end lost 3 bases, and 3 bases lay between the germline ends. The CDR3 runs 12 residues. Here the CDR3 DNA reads TGTGCCAGCAGCTTAGGAGACACTGAAGCTTTCTTT. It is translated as CASSLGDTEAFF.

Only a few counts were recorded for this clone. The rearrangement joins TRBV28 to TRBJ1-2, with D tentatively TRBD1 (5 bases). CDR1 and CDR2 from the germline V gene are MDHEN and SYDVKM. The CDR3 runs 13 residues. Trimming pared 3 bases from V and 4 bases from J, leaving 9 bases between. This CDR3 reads CASSFSTGYGYTF. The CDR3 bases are TGTGCCAGCAGTTTTTCCACAGGCTATGGCTACACCTTC.

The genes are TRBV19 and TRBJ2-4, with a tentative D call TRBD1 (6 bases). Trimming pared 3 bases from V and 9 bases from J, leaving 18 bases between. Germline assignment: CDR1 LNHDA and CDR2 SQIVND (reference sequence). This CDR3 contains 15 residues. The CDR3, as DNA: TGTGCCAGTAGTATGGGTCCAGGGGATTCTATCATTCAGTACTTC. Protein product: CASSMGPGDSIIQYF.

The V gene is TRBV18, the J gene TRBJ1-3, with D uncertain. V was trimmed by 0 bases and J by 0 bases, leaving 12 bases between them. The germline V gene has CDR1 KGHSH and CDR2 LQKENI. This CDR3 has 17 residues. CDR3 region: CASSPPTRGLSGNTIYF. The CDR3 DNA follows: TGTGCCAGCTCACCACCTACCCGGGGTCTCTCTGGAAACACCATATATTTT.